This TCR beta chain emerged from a study of blood T cells in healthy people across ages. This clonotype was seen a few times. Its antigen is not identified. CDR1 and CDR2 from the germline V gene are SNHLY and FYNNEI. The CDR3 loop spans 11 amino acids. General study findings and limits: Long-lived and aged donors differed, with more naive CD4+ cells and higher diversity in the long-lived.

A J-beta primer mix and a sample-barcoded 5' primer were used in a second PCR of roughly 6 to 12 cycles. Every cDNA was tagged by a template-switch adaptor with 12 random nucleotides. Every sample produced at least 2.5 million CDR3-containing paired-end reads. MiXCR was run by TCRdb on the 5' RACE reads, yielding one entry per CDR3 protein. The profile covers 600,000 to 900,000 distinct CDR3 sequences, with around 25% appearing a single time and 3% taken by the ten largest. This same sample was also taken into another study, of T cells of mothers and their children.

The sequencing sample was made of blood. The sequence was obtained from a boy younger than 18 in good health. The rearrangement uses TRBV2 and TRBJ2-5; D gene ambiguous. The DNA end is a closer match to TRBJ2-1, so the J assignment may be wrong. In DNA form, the CDR3 reads TGTGCCAGCAGTGCTCCCAGTGAGCAGTTCTTC. Its protein is CASSAPSEQFF.